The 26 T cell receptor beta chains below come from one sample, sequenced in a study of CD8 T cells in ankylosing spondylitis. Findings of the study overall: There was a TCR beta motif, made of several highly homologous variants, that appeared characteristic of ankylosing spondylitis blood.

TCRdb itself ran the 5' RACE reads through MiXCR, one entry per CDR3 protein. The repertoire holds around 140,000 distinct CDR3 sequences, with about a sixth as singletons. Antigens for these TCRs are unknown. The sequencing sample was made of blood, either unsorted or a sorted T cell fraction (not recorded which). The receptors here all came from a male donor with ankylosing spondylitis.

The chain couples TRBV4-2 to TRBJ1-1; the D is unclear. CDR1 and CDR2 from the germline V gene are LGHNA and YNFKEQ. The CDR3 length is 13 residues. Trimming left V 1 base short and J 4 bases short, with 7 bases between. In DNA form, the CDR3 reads TGTGCCAGCAGCCAAGCGGCGGGCACTGAAGCTTTCTTT. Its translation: CASSQAAGTEAFF.

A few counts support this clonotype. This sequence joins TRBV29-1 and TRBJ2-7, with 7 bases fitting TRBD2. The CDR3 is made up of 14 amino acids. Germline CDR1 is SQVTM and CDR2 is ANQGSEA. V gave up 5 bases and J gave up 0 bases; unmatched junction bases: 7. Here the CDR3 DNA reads TGCAGCGTTCGGGAGGAGACCCTCTCCTACGAGCAGTACTTC. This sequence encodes CSVREETLSYEQYF.

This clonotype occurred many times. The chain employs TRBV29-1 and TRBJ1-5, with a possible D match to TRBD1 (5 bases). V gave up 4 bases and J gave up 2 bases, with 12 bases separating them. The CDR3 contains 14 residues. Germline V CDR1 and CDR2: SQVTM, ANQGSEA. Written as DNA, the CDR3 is TGCAGCGTTGCCGCTCCGGGGGGCAATCAGCCCCAGCATTTT. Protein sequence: CSVAAPGGNQPQHF. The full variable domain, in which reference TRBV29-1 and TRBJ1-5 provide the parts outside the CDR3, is SAVISQKPSRDICQRGTSLTIQCQVDSQVTMMFWYRQQPGQSLTLIATANQGSEATYESGFVIDKFPISRPNLTFSTLTVSNMSPEDSSIYLCSVAAPGGNQPQHFGDGTRLSIL.

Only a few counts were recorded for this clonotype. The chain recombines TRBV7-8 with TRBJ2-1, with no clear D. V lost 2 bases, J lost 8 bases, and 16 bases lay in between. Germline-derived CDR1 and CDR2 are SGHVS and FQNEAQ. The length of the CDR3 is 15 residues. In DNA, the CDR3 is TGTGCCAGCAGCTTACTTCGCGGCGTCACGGATGAGCAGTTCTTC. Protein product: CASSLLRGVTDEQFF.

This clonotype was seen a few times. CDR3 DNA sequence: TGTGCCAGCAGTGCCTCACTAGCGGGAAGATTCAATGAGCAGTTCTTC. This encodes CASSASLAGRFNEQFF. V gene TRBV6-4 combines with J gene TRBJ2-1, with TRBD2 matching over 10 bases. Germline assignment: CDR1 MRHNA and CDR2 SNTAGT. The trim removed 4 bases at V and 6 bases at J, leaving 9 bases unmatched. The CDR3 length is 16 residues.

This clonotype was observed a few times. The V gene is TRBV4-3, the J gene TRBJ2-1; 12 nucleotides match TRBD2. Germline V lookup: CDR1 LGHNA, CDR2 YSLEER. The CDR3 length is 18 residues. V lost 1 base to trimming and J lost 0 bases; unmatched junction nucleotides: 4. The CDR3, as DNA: TGCGCCAGCAGCCAAGGGACTAGCGGGACCAGCTCCTACAATGAGCAGTTCTTC. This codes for CASSQGTSGTSSYNEQFF.

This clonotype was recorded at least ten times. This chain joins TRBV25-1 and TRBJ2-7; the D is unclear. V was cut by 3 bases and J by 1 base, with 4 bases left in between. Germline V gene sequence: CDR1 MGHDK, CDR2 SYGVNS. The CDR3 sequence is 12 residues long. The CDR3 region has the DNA TGTGCCAGCAGTGAGAGTTCCTACGAGCAGTACTTC. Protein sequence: CASSESSYEQYF.

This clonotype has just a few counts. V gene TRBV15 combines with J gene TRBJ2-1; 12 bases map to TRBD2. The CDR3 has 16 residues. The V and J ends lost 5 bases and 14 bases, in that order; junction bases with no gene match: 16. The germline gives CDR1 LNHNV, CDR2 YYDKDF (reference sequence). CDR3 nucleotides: TGTGCCACCAGCGCAAGACTAGCGGGGGACCTGCAGGGTGAGTTCTTC. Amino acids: CATSARLAGDLQGEFF. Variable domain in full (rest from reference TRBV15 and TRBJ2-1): DAMVIQNPRYQVTQFGKPVTLSCSQTLNHNVMYWYQQKSSQAPKLLFHYYDKDFNNEADTPDNFQSRRPNTSFCFLDIRSPGLGDTAMYLCATSARLAGDLQGEFFGPGTRLTVL.

The CDR3 reads CANANGDEQYF. The CDR3 DNA reads TGTGCCAACGCCAATGGCGACGAGCAGTACTTC. The chain couples TRBV10-3 to TRBJ2-7; D call uncertain. Germline CDR1 reads ENHRY; CDR2 reads SYGVKD. There are 11 residues in the CDR3. Trimming took off 10 bases at V and 5 bases at J, with 12 bases between the two ends.

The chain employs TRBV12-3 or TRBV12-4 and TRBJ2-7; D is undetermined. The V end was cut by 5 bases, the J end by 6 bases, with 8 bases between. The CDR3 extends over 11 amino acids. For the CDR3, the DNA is TGTGCCAGCAGTGAAGCGTCCGAGCAGTACTTC. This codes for CASSEASEQYF.

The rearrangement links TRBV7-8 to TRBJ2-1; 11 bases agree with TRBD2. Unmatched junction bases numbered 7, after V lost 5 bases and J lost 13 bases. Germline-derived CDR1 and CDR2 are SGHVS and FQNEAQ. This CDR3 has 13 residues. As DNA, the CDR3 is TGTGCCAGCAGCCAAGGACTAGCGGGCTTCCAGTTCTTC. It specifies CASSQGLAGFQFF. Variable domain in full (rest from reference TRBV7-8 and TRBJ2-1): GAGVSQSPRYKVAKRGQDVALRCDPISGHVSLFWYQQALGQGPEFLTYFQNEAQLDKSGLPSDRFFAERPEGSVSTLKIQRTQQEDSAVYLCASSQGLAGFQFFGPGTRLTVL.

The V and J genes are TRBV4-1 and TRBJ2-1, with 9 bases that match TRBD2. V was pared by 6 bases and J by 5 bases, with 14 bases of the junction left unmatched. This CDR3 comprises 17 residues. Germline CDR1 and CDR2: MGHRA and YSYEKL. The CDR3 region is CASSPRREGSVNNEQFF. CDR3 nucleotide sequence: TGCGCCAGCAGTCCCCGGCGGGAGGGCTCGGTGAACAATGAGCAGTTCTTC.

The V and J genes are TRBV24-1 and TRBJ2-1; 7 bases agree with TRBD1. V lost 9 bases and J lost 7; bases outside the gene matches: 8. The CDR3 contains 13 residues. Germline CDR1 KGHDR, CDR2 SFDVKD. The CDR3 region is CATGQDKGNEQFF. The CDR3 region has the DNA TGTGCCACCGGACAGGACAAAGGTAATGAGCAGTTCTTC.

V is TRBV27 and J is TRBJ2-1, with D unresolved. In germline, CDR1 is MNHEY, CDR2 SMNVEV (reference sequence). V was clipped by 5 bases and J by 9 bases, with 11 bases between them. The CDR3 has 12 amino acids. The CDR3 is CASSPLVGEQFF. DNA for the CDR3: TGTGCCAGCAGTCCTTTAGTGGGTGAGCAGTTCTTC.

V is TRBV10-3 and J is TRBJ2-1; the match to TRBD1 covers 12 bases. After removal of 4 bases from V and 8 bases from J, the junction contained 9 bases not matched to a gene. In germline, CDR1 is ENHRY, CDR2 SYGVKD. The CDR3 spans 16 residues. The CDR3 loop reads CAISVLGQGAMDEQFF. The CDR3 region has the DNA TGTGCCATCAGTGTGTTGGGACAGGGGGCAATGGATGAGCAGTTCTTC.

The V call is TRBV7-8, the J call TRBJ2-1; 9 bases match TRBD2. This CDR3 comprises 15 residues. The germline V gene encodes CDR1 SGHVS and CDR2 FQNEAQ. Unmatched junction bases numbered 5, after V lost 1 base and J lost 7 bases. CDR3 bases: TGTGCCAGCAGCTTAGGTAGCGGGAGCGATAATGAGCAGTTCTTC. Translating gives CASSLGSGSDNEQFF.

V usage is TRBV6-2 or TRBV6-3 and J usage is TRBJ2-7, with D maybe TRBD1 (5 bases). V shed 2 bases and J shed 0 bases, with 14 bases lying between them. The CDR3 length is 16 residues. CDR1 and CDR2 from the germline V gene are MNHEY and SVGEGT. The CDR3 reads CASSYGAPMSSYEQYF. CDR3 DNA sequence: TGTGCCAGCAGTTACGGGGCCCCAATGAGCTCCTACGAGCAGTACTTC.

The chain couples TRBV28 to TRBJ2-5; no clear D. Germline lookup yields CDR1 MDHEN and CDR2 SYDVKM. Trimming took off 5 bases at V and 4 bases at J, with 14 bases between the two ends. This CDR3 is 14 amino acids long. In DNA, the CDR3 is TGTGCCAGCAGTACCCCGGGTAATCGAGAGACCCAGTACTTC. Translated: CASSTPGNRETQYF.

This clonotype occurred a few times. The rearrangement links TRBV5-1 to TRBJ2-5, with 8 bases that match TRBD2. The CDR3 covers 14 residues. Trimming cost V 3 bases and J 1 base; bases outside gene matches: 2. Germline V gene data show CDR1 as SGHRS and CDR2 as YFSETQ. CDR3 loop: CASSSGLAQETQYF. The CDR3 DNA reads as TGCGCCAGCAGCTCCGGACTAGCCCAAGAGACCCAGTACTTC.

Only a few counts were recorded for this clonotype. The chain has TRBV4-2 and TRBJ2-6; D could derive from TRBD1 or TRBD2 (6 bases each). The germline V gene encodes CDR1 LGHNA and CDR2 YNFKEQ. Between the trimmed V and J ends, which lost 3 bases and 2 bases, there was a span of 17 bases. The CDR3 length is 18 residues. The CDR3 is CASSQNRDRGPGANVLTF. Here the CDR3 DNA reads TGTGCCAGCAGCCAGAACCGGGACCGGGGGCCTGGGGCCAACGTCCTGACTTTC.

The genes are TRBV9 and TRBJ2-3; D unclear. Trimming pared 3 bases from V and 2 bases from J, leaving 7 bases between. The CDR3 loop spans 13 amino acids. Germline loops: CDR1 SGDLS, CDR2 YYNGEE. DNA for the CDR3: TGTGCCAGCAGCGCTCATAACACAGATACGCAGTATTTT. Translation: CASSAHNTDTQYF.

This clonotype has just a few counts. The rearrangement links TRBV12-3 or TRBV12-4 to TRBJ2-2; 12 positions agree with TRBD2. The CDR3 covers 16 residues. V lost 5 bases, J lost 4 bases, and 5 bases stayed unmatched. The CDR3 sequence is CASSPGLAGTTGELFF. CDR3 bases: TGTGCCAGCAGTCCCGGACTAGCGGGAACCACCGGGGAGCTGTTTTTT.

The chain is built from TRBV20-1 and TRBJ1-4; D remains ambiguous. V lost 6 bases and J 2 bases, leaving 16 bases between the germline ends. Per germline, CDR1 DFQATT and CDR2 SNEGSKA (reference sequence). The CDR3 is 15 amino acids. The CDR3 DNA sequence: TGCAGTGCGCAAAATCCCAAGGTTACTAATGAAAAACTGTTTTTT. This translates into CSAQNPKVTNEKLFF.

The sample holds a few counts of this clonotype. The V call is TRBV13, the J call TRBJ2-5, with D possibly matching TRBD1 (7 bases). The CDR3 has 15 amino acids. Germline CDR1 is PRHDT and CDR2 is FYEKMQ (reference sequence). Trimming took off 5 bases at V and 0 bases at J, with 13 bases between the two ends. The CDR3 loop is CASSGGTVYQETQYF. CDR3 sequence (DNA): TGTGCCAGCAGCGGGGGGACAGTGTACCAAGAGACCCAGTACTTC.

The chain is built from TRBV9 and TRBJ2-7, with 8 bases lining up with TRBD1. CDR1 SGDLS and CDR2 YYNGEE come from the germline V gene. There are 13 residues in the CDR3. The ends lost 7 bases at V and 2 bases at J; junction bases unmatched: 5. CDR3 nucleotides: TGTGCCAGCGGAGGGGGACAGGCCTACGAGCAGTACTTC. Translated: CASGGGQAYEQYF.

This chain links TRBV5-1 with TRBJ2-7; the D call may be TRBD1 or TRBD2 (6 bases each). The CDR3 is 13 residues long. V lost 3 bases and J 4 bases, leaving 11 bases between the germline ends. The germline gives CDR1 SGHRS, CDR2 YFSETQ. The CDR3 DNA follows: TGCGCCAGCAGCTCCAGGGGAGGATACGAGCAGTACTTC. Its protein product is CASSSRGGYEQYF.